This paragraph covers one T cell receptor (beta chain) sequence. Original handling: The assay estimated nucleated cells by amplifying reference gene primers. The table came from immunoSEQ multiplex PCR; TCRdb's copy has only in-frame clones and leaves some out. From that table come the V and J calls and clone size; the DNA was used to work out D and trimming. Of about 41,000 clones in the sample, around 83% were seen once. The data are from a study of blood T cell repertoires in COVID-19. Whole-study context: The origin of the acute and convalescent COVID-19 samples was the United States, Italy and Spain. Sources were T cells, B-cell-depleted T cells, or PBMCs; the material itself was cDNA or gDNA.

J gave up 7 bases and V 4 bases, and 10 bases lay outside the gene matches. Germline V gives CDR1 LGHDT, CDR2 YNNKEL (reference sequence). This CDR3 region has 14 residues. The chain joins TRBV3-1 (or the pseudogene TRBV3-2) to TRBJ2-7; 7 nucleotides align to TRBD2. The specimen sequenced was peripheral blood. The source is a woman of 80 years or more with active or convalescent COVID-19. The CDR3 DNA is TGTGCCAGCAGCCGGGCCCTCGCCGGGGGGGAGCAGTACTTC. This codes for CASSRALAGGEQYF.